Sequencing of this T cell receptor beta chain was carried out in a study of tumor and adjacent non-tumor tissue in lung cancer. Study as a whole: There were around eleven adenocarcinoma, a couple of squamous cell carcinoma and 1 small cell lung cancer cases. Aged about 31 to 80 years, patients included fewer than 11 men and 4 to 6 women with stage I to III disease. Whole-study findings and limits: Compared with tumor, normal lung showed significantly lower TCR diversity.

This clonotype came up once. The antigen remains undetermined. No conserved phenylalanine or tryptophan ends this CDR3, so it is likely a read error. TCRbeta libraries were built with three rounds of nested PCR, modified from ARM-PCR. TCRdb itself ran the multiplex PCR reads through MiXCR, one entry per CDR3 protein. Of 65,000 to 85,000 distinct CDR3 sequences listed, around 76% were seen once; the top ten hold 35% to 55%. This sample's RNA came from whole unsorted tissue. Distant lung tissue was collected more than 3 cm away from the tumor edge. Newly diagnosed lung cancer patients had thoracic surgery in China, August–late 2014, without prior chemotherapy. The CDR3 runs 13 residues. Germline assignment: CDR1 SQVTM and CDR2 ANQGSEA.

This sequence joins TRBV29-1 and TRBJ2-3; possibly TRBD2 for D (6 bases). This clonotype originated in a man aged 55 to 70 with non-small cell lung cancer. Sequenced sample: distant non-tumor lung tissue. CDR3 nucleotide sequence: TGCAACGTCGGAGAGCGGGTTGCAGATACACAGTATTAT. Translating it yields CNVGERVADTQYY.